This passage covers 22 T cell receptor beta chains from one sample sequenced in a study of response to subunit inactivated influenza vaccine. TCRdb re-derived calls from the RT-PCR reads in MiXCR, one entry per CDR3 protein. Of around 570,000 distinct CDR3 sequences listed, about 11% are singletons. This sample was shared with a second study, whose subject was T cells expressing NK-cell markers. That publication notes: The TCR beta cDNA came from 5'RACE template switching with UMIs.

This specimen consisted of PBMCs from blood, obtained on the day of vaccination. Receptors originate from a man aged 50-59 years who received an inactivated influenza vaccine.

The V call is TRBV5-6, the J call TRBJ1-6, with D maybe TRBD1 (5 bases). CDR1 and CDR2 (germline): SGHDT, YYEEEE. The CDR3 is 14 residues long. Trimming left V 0 bases short and J 7 bases short, with 8 bases between. The DNA for the CDR3 is TGTGCCAGCAGCTTGGCAGGGCCCAATTCACCCCTCCACTTT. Translation: CASSLAGPNSPLHF.

This clonotype was observed a handful of times. The chain is built from TRBV20-1 and TRBJ1-4; 7 bases align to TRBD1. CDR1 DFQATT and CDR2 SNEGSKA come from the germline V gene (reference sequence). Unmatched junction bases numbered 8, after V lost 6 bases and J lost 4 bases. The CDR3 is 14 amino acids. The CDR3 is CSALGTDNNEKLFF. The CDR3 nucleotides read TGCAGTGCCCTCGGGACAGATAATAATGAAAAACTGTTTTTT.

This clonotype was counted between two and nine times. The chain joins TRBV7-9 to TRBJ1-2; TRBD1 agrees at 8 bases. Germline lookup yields CDR1 SEHNR and CDR2 FQNEAQ (reference sequence). After removal of 2 bases from V and 5 bases from J, the junction contained 7 bases not matched to a gene. The CDR3 is 15 residues long. This chain's CDR3 is CASSLKDRGGYGYTF. CDR3 DNA: TGTGCCAGCAGCTTAAAAGACAGGGGAGGGTATGGCTACACCTTC.

This chain links TRBV3-1 with TRBJ1-2; 7 bases agree with TRBD1. The junction had 5 bases not matched to a gene; V was cut back by 3 bases and J by 4 bases. This CDR3 has 14 amino acids. Per the germline V gene, CDR1 is LGHDT and CDR2 is YNNKEL (reference sequence). The CDR3 bases are TGTGCCAGCAGCCACCTCCGGGACAGCTATGGCTACACCTTC. It encodes CASSHLRDSYGYTF.

CDR3 nucleotide sequence: TGTGCCAGCAGCCATCCCGAGACAGGAAATCGAGCTTTCTTT. This gives the protein CASSHPETGNRAFF. The chain combines TRBV7-2 with TRBJ1-1; weak D call: TRBD1 (6 bases). This CDR3 has 14 amino acids. Looked up from germline, CDR1 is SGHTA and CDR2 is FQGNSA. Trimming stripped 5 bases from V and 10 bases from J, with 20 bases between.

This sequence joins TRBV6-5 and TRBJ2-5, with D tentatively TRBD2 (6 bases). Germline CDR1 and CDR2: MNHEY and SVGAGI. Trimming took off 2 bases at V and 4 bases at J, with 20 bases between the two ends. This CDR3 is 17 amino acids long. CDR3 DNA: TGTGCCAGCAGTTACCTAGGCCGGCGGGGCCCCCGAGAGACCCAGTACTTC. Amino acid sequence: CASSYLGRRGPRETQYF.

This clonotype occurred a few times. This chain uses TRBV20-1 with TRBJ1-2; 7 nucleotides line up with TRBD1. V gave up 6 bases and J gave up 0 bases; unmatched junction bases: 7. Germline V gives CDR1 DFQATT, CDR2 SNEGSKA (reference sequence). The CDR3 runs 14 residues. The CDR3: CSAITGATNYGYTF. The CDR3 bases are TGCAGTGCCATCACAGGGGCTACTAACTATGGCTACACCTTC.

The V gene is TRBV4-3, the J gene TRBJ2-7; 8 bases are shared with TRBD2. The CDR3 is made up of 15 amino acids. J lost 5 bases, V lost 0 bases, and 6 bases had no gene match. Germline V gives CDR1 LGHNA, CDR2 YSLEER. In nucleotides, the CDR3 is TGCGCCAGCAGCCAAGAACTACTAGCGGAAAACGAGCAGTACTTC. It encodes CASSQELLAENEQYF.

This chain links TRBV7-2 with TRBJ2-5; 8 nucleotides align to TRBD2. CDR3 length equals 15 residues. Germline V gene data show CDR1 as SGHTA and CDR2 as FQGNSA. V dropped 3 bases and J dropped 2; count of bases not matched to a gene: 5. The CDR3 nucleotides read TGTGCCAGCAGCTTGAGCGGGGGCCCGCAAGAGACCCAGTACTTC. Translated, it gives CASSLSGGPQETQYF. Full variable domain (rest looked up from reference TRBV7-2 and TRBJ2-5): GAGVSQSPSNKVTEKGKDVELRCDPISGHTALYWYRQSLGQGLEFLIYFQGNSAPDKSGLPSDRFSAERTGGSVSTLTIQRTQQEDSAVYLCASSLSGGPQETQYFGPGTRLLVL.

V usage is TRBV2 and J usage is TRBJ2-7; D unresolved. The germline CDR1 and CDR2 sequences are SNHLY and FYNNEI. V lost 1 base and J lost 6, with 4 bases in between. The CDR3 runs 11 residues. DNA of the CDR3: TGTGCCAGCAGTGAAGGTGGCGAGCAGTACTTC. It codes for CASSEGGEQYF.

The V gene is TRBV5-8, the J gene TRBJ2-7, with D possibly matching TRBD1 (5 bases). The CDR3 sequence is 14 residues long. Trimming cost V 0 bases and J 5 bases, with 12 bases left between them. Germline V gene lookup returns CDR1 SGHTS and CDR2 YDEGEE. Here the CDR3 DNA reads TGTGCCAGCAGCTTGGAAGGATGGGGCCACGAGCAGTACTTC. Its translation: CASSLEGWGHEQYF.

The chain combines TRBV10-3 with TRBJ1-5; D remains ambiguous. Deletions cut 0 bases from V and 0 bases from J, with 12 bases between. The CDR3 is 17 amino acids. From germline, CDR1 is ENHRY and CDR2 SYGVKD. The CDR3 here is CAISESVSGYSNQPQHF. The CDR3 DNA follows: TGTGCCATCAGTGAGTCGGTGAGCGGGTATAGCAATCAGCCCCAGCATTTT.

This clonotype was detected only a few times. The V gene is TRBV10-3, the J gene TRBJ2-2, with a weak D call TRBD2 (6 bases). The germline V and J ends were trimmed by 4 bases and 6 bases, with 12 bases remaining between them. This CDR3 region has 14 residues. CDR1 is ENHRY, CDR2 SYGVKD, per germline. This CDR3 is CAISGSSVPGELFF. The CDR3 DNA sequence: TGTGCCATCAGTGGCTCTAGCGTCCCCGGGGAGCTGTTTTTT.

The chain couples TRBV3-1 to TRBJ2-7; 7 bases line up with TRBD1. V shed 6 bases, J shed 6 bases, and the junction held 8 bases outside the gene matches. The germline CDR1 and CDR2 sequences are LGHDT and YNNKEL (reference sequence). This CDR3 has 13 amino acids. The CDR3 nucleotides read TGTGCCAGCAGGGAGACAGGGTCTGGCGAGCAGTACTTC. It encodes CASRETGSGEQYF.

This rearrangement joins TRBV11-2 to TRBJ1-2, with a possible D match to TRBD1 (5 bases). The germline CDR1 and CDR2 sequences are SGHAT and FQNNGV. The CDR3 is 14 amino acids. V dropped 1 base and J dropped 4 bases, with 10 bases sitting between them. The CDR3 coding sequence is TGTGCCAGCAGCTTAGTCGCAGGGAGCTATGGCTACACCTTC. It specifies CASSLVAGSYGYTF.

This clonotype has a handful of counts. V is TRBV19 and J is TRBJ1-5; D unclear. The CDR3 has 11 amino acids. Germline V lookup: CDR1 LNHDA, CDR2 SQIVND (reference sequence). V lost 10 bases and J lost 2, with 6 bases in between. CDR3 amino acids: CAICGNQPQHF. The CDR3 coding sequence is TGTGCCATATGTGGCAATCAGCCCCAGCATTTT.

This clonotype was seen only a few times. The chain recombines TRBV4-1 with TRBJ2-1; 13 nucleotides agree with TRBD2. V trimming: 4 bases; J trimming: 3 bases; junction bases outside the gene matches: 6. The CDR3 is 17 residues long. The germline gives CDR1 MGHRA, CDR2 YSYEKL. The CDR3 loop is CASSLGLAGVLYNEQFF. The CDR3 region has the DNA TGCGCCAGCAGCCTAGGACTAGCGGGAGTACTCTACAATGAGCAGTTCTTC.

This clonotype showed up many times. The CDR3 reads CASSADTDYEQYF. The CDR3 DNA reads as TGTGCCAGCAGCGCGGACACGGACTACGAGCAGTACTTC. V usage is TRBV5-6 and J usage is TRBJ2-7; tentative D call: TRBD1 (5 bases). The CDR3 covers 13 residues. Per the germline V gene, CDR1 is SGHDT and CDR2 is YYEEEE. V shed 4 bases and J shed 3 bases, with 11 bases lying between them.

The CDR3 reads CATSRDRSPNTEAFF. The CDR3 DNA follows: TGTGCCACCAGCAGAGATAGAAGCCCGAACACTGAAGCTTTCTTT. This rearrangement joins TRBV15 to TRBJ1-1; D gene unclear. The CDR3 has 15 amino acids. V was pared by 0 bases and J by 1 base, with 9 bases between. Germline CDR1 LNHNV, CDR2 YYDKDF (reference sequence).

V and J are TRBV28 and TRBJ2-7, with TRBD1 matching over 8 bases. CDR3 size: 14 residues. CDR1 MDHEN and CDR2 SYDVKM come from the germline V gene. Unmatched junction bases numbered 10, after V lost 8 bases and J lost 4 bases. The CDR3 region has the DNA TGTGCCAGCGCCTTACAGGGGGTACCGTACGAGCAGTACTTC. It translates to CASALQGVPYEQYF.

This clonotype was seen a few times. This sequence joins TRBV25-1 and TRBJ1-1; no reliable D call. Trimming shortened V by 4 bases and J by 5 bases, and 8 bases separated the two germline ends. Germline V gene sequence: CDR1 MGHDK, CDR2 SYGVNS. This CDR3 has 12 amino acids. The CDR3 sequence: CASSALTTEAFF. The CDR3 DNA is TGTGCCAGCAGTGCCCTGACTACTGAAGCTTTCTTT. Complete variable domain (other parts from reference TRBV25-1 and TRBJ1-1): EADIYQTPRYLVIGTGKKITLECSQTMGHDKMYWYQQDPGMELHLIHYSYGVNSTEKGDLSSESTVSRIRTEHFPLTLESARPSHTSQYLCASSALTTEAFFGQGTRLTVV.

In this sample, this clonotype turned up a few times. This chain connects TRBV5-1 to TRBJ2-1; D not certain. CDR1 is SGHRS and CDR2 is YFSETQ in the germline V gene. V was pared by 4 bases and J by 7 bases, with 15 bases between. The CDR3 sequence is 14 residues long. The CDR3 sequence is CASSGELKGNEQFF. The CDR3 DNA reads as TGCGCCAGCAGCGGCGAGTTAAAAGGGAATGAGCAGTTCTTC.